This is a list of T cell receptor beta chains from one sample in a study of beta chain features in type 1 diabetes. Here immunoSEQ multiplex PCR was the method, and the copy in TCRdb shows in-frame clones only, minus some. The sample lists fewer than 900,000 clones, roughly 15% occurring once. Sequencing was carried out using naive CD4+ T cells from blood. These receptors were collected from a woman under 30 in good health. Both conserved end residues are part of each CDR3. D genes are given only for firm matches. The size of a clone is reported for some rows only, either as once, few or many, or as a class for expanded clones.

size,J,V,D,CDR3,DNA
NA,TRBJ2-5,TRBV5-1,TRBD1,CASSGPGQQETQYF,TGCGCCAGCAGCGGGCCGGGACAGCAAGAGACCCAGTACTTC
NA,TRBJ2-2,TRBV18,NA,CASSPPIAYTGELFF,TGTGCCAGCTCACCACCCATAGCGTACACCGGGGAGCTGTTTTTT
NA,TRBJ2-3,TRBV9,TRBD1,CASSPGQGFDTQYF,TGTGCCAGCAGCCCGGGACAGGGTTTTGATACGCAGTATTTT
NA,TRBJ2-5,TRBV2,NA,CASIRGFQETQYF,TGTGCCAGCATCAGGGGCTTTCAAGAGACCCAGTACTTC
few,TRBJ2-7,TRBV5-1,TRBD1,CASSFSGTEYEQYF,TGCGCCAGCAGCTTCTCCGGGACAGAATACGAGCAGTACTTC
few,TRBJ1-1,TRBV6-5,NA,CASSQSRATEAFF,TGTGCCAGCAGTCAATCCAGGGCCACTGAAGCTTTCTTT
NA,TRBJ2-6,TRBV5-1,NA,CASSPGLPPVVLTF,TGCGCCAGCAGCCCGGGACTCCCCCCTGTCGTCCTGACTTTC
few,TRBJ2-2,TRBV11-1,TRBD2,CASRLGLAQVAGELFF,TGTGCCAGCAGACTCGGACTAGCCCAAGTCGCCGGGGAGCTGTTTTTT
few,TRBJ2-1,TRBV14,NA,CASSQKTGGTFYNEQFF,TGTGCCAGCAGCCAAAAGACGGGCGGGACCTTCTACAATGAGCAGTTCTTC
NA,TRBJ2-3,TRBV5-1,TRBD2,CASSWGGISRTTDTQYF,TGCGCCAGCAGTTGGGGGGGTATAAGTCGGACCACAGATACGCAGTATTTT